The TCR beta chain under discussion was sequenced for a study of molecular identifiers for immune sequencing clone quantification. This clonotype has only a few counts. TCRdb processed the PCR reads anew with MiXCR; each CDR3 protein has one entry. Among hundreds of thousands of distinct CDR3 sequences listed, roughly 27% were seen once. V dropped 2 bases and J dropped 0 bases, with 8 bases sitting between them. Germline V gene lookup returns CDR1 MNHEY and CDR2 SMNVEV (reference sequence). The CDR3 has 15 amino acids. The sample comprised naive CD8+ T cells from blood, with Jurkat cell RNA spiked in. Subset meaning: FACS-sorted CD8+CD4-CCR7+CD45RA+ naive T cells. The receptor comes from a human donor in good health. Some libraries in this study had Jurkat cell RNA spiked in. The chain is built from TRBV27 and TRBJ1-3; unclear D gene. The CDR3 coding sequence is TGTGCCAGCAGTTTAGGCGCATACTCTGGAAACACCATATATTTT. The encoded protein is CASSLGAYSGNTIYF.